Listed below are T cell receptor beta chains from one sample, sequenced in a study of early T cells in non-severe SARS-CoV-2 infection. TCRdb re-analysed the 5' RACE reads in MiXCR, keeping a single row per CDR3 protein. The sample lists around 88,000 distinct CDR3 sequences, around an eighth occurring once. Sequencing was carried out using whole blood. Source of these receptors: an adult who was a healthcare worker with PCR-confirmed SARS-CoV-2 infection or an uninfected control (not recorded which). The CDR3 runs from the conserved cysteine through the conserved F or W. The order of the fields is CDR3 protein, CDR3 DNA, J gene, D gene, clone size, V gene. The D gene is left open where the match is weak. Size is omitted from some rows. Given values are once, few, many or a class for expanded clones.

CDR3 protein: CASSLFRDRGGRPQHF; CDR3 DNA: TGTGCCAGCAGTTTATTCAGGGACAGGGGTGGCCGGCCCCAGCATTTT; J gene: TRBJ1-5; D gene: TRBD1; clone size: many; V gene: TRBV28
CDR3 protein: CASSRPGTSVYTQYF; CDR3 DNA: TGTGCCAGCAGTAGACCCGGGACTAGCGTCTATACGCAGTATTTT; J gene: TRBJ2-3; D gene: TRBD2; clone size: few; V gene: TRBV11-3
CDR3 protein: CASIPAGERETQYF; CDR3 DNA: TGTGCCAGCATACCCGCAGGGGAACGAGAGACCCAGTACTTC; J gene: TRBJ2-5; D gene: -; clone size: -; V gene: TRBV25-1
CDR3 protein: CASSFREQGSNSPLHF; CDR3 DNA: TGTGCCAGCAGCTTCAGGGAGCAGGGGAGTAATTCACCCCTCCACTTT; J gene: TRBJ1-6; D gene: -; clone size: -; V gene: TRBV7-6
CDR3 protein: CASRTGIGDTQYF; CDR3 DNA: TGTGCCAGCAGGACAGGGATCGGAGATACGCAGTATTTT; J gene: TRBJ2-3; D gene: TRBD1; clone size: few; V gene: TRBV2
CDR3 protein: CASSLVVGNTEAFF; CDR3 DNA: TGTGCCAGCAGCTTAGTCGTTGGGAACACTGAAGCTTTCTTT; J gene: TRBJ1-1; D gene: -; clone size: few; V gene: TRBV7-9
CDR3 protein: CASSQFGQGRGYTF; CDR3 DNA: TGTGCCAGCAGCCAATTCGGACAGGGACGAGGCTACACCTTC; J gene: TRBJ1-2; D gene: TRBD1; clone size: many; V gene: TRBV3-1
CDR3 protein: CASSARGQSRPDNEQFF; CDR3 DNA: TGTGCCAGCAGTGCCCGAGGACAGAGCCGTCCTGACAATGAGCAGTTCTTC; J gene: TRBJ2-1; D gene: -; clone size: many; V gene: TRBV2
CDR3 protein: CASSFRVGVRASEQFF; CDR3 DNA: TGTGCCAGCAGTTTTCGAGTGGGTGTAAGGGCTAGCGAGCAGTTCTTC; J gene: TRBJ2-1; D gene: -; clone size: -; V gene: TRBV27
CDR3 protein: CASRTTGSYEQYF; CDR3 DNA: TGTGCCAGCAGAACGACTGGAAGCTACGAGCAGTACTTC; J gene: TRBJ2-7; D gene: -; clone size: many; V gene: TRBV12-3/TRBV12-4
CDR3 protein: CASSPRPDVAEAFF; CDR3 DNA: TGTGCCAGCAGCCCACGGCCCGATGTAGCTGAAGCTTTCTTT; J gene: TRBJ1-1; D gene: -; clone size: few; V gene: TRBV7-3
CDR3 protein: CASEGNTEAFF; CDR3 DNA: TGTGCCAGCGAGGGTAACACTGAAGCTTTCTTT; J gene: TRBJ1-1; D gene: -; clone size: -; V gene: TRBV28
CDR3 protein: CASSLAGTYNEQFF; CDR3 DNA: TGTGCCAGCAGCTTGGCTGGGACCTACAATGAGCAGTTCTTC; J gene: TRBJ2-1; D gene: -; clone size: few; V gene: TRBV7-9
CDR3 protein: CASSVLITDTQYF; CDR3 DNA: TGTGCCAGCAGTGTGCTAATCACAGATACGCAGTATTTT; J gene: TRBJ2-3; D gene: -; clone size: once; V gene: TRBV6-1
CDR3 protein: CASSYWNMNTEAFF; CDR3 DNA: TGTGCCAGCAGTTACTGGAACATGAACACTGAAGCTTTCTTT; J gene: TRBJ1-1; D gene: -; clone size: few; V gene: TRBV6-5
CDR3 protein: CSVEAGTRVSPYEQYF; CDR3 DNA: TGCAGCGTGGAAGCCGGGACTAGGGTATCTCCTTACGAGCAGTACTTC; J gene: TRBJ2-7; D gene: TRBD2; clone size: many; V gene: TRBV29-1
CDR3 protein: CGFWREVVGELFF; CDR3 DNA: TGTGGGTTCTGGCGGGAGGTCGTCGGGGAGCTGTTTTTT; J gene: TRBJ2-2; D gene: TRBD2; clone size: once; V gene: TRBV30
CDR3 protein: CASSSRGLHEQFF; CDR3 DNA: TGTGCCAGCAGCTCTCGTGGACTACATGAGCAGTTCTTC; J gene: TRBJ2-1; D gene: -; clone size: many; V gene: TRBV7-8
CDR3 protein: CASWNGKQFF; CDR3 DNA: TGTGCCAGCTGGAACGGGAAACAGTTCTTC; J gene: TRBJ2-1; D gene: -; clone size: many; V gene: TRBV6-6
CDR3 protein: CASHDRGSYSYEQYF; CDR3 DNA: TGTGCCAGCCATGACAGGGGGTCGTACTCCTACGAGCAGTACTTC; J gene: TRBJ2-7; D gene: TRBD1; clone size: many; V gene: TRBV7-9
CDR3 protein: CASSVTRGGAFF; CDR3 DNA: TGTGCCAGCAGTGTAACCAGGGGGGGAGCTTTCTTT; J gene: TRBJ1-1; D gene: TRBD1; clone size: -; V gene: TRBV6-1
CDR3 protein: CASSFPTGTWGTEAFF; CDR3 DNA: TGTGCCAGCAGCTTCCCTACGGGCACATGGGGCACTGAAGCTTTCTTT; J gene: TRBJ1-1; D gene: -; clone size: -; V gene: TRBV11-2
CDR3 protein: CASSWGGSYNEQFF; CDR3 DNA: TGTGCCAGCAGCTGGGGGGGTTCCTACAATGAGCAGTTCTTC; J gene: TRBJ2-1; D gene: TRBD2; clone size: few; V gene: TRBV5-6
CDR3 protein: CASRLTSGYEQYF; CDR3 DNA: TGTGCCAGCAGGTTGACTAGCGGCTACGAGCAGTACTTC; J gene: TRBJ2-7; D gene: TRBD2; clone size: -; V gene: TRBV4-2
CDR3 protein: CASSPDNNQPQHF; CDR3 DNA: TGTGCCAGCAGCCCGGACAACAATCAGCCCCAGCATTTT; J gene: TRBJ1-5; D gene: -; clone size: -; V gene: TRBV7-9
CDR3 protein: CSVPRGPKEQYF; CDR3 DNA: TGCAGCGTCCCCCGGGGCCCCAAAGAGCAGTACTTC; J gene: TRBJ2-7; D gene: -; clone size: -; V gene: TRBV29-1
CDR3 protein: CASSDSESDTQYF; CDR3 DNA: TGTGCCAGCAGTGACTCGGAGTCAGATACGCAGTATTTT; J gene: TRBJ2-3; D gene: -; clone size: few; V gene: TRBV6-4
CDR3 protein: CATRGIENEQFF; CDR3 DNA: TGTGCCACGAGAGGGATAGAGAATGAGCAGTTCTTC; J gene: TRBJ2-1; D gene: -; clone size: few; V gene: TRBV7-9
CDR3 protein: CSASGSASETQYF; CDR3 DNA: TGCAGTGCTAGCGGGAGCGCTTCAGAGACCCAGTACTTC; J gene: TRBJ2-5; D gene: -; clone size: -; V gene: TRBV20-1
CDR3 protein: CASSQQGLAYEQYF; CDR3 DNA: TGTGCCAGCAGCCAACAGGGACTAGCCTACGAGCAGTACTTC; J gene: TRBJ2-7; D gene: TRBD2; clone size: many; V gene: TRBV14
CDR3 protein: CSGGTTGELFF; CDR3 DNA: TGCAGCGGGGGGACCACCGGGGAGCTGTTTTTT; J gene: TRBJ2-2; D gene: -; clone size: -; V gene: TRBV29-1
CDR3 protein: CASSLERGRAAFF; CDR3 DNA: TGCGCCAGCAGCTTGGAGCGGGGGCGCGCTGCTTTCTTT; J gene: TRBJ1-1; D gene: -; clone size: few; V gene: TRBV5-1
CDR3 protein: CASRVTGGGTDTQYF; CDR3 DNA: TGCGCCAGCAGGGTGACAGGGGGCGGCACAGATACGCAGTATTTT; J gene: TRBJ2-3; D gene: TRBD1; clone size: -; V gene: TRBV5-1
CDR3 protein: CASSPTGHYTDTQYF; CDR3 DNA: TGTGCCAGCAGCCCAACGGGACATTACACAGATACGCAGTATTTT; J gene: TRBJ2-3; D gene: -; clone size: few; V gene: TRBV9
CDR3 protein: CSVGGDEAFF; CDR3 DNA: TGCAGCGTTGGGGGGGATGAAGCTTTCTTT; J gene: TRBJ1-1; D gene: -; clone size: -; V gene: TRBV29-1
CDR3 protein: CSGQGQGSSPLHF; CDR3 DNA: TGCAGTGGGCAGGGACAAGGGAGTTCACCCCTCCACTTT; J gene: TRBJ1-6; D gene: -; clone size: many; V gene: TRBV20-1
CDR3 protein: CASRSTRPGELFF; CDR3 DNA: TGTGCCAGCAGGTCTACTAGGCCCGGGGAGCTGTTTTTT; J gene: TRBJ2-2; D gene: -; clone size: -; V gene: TRBV6-5
CDR3 protein: CASSLGWGPRTQYF; CDR3 DNA: TGTGCCAGCAGCTTAGGGTGGGGACCAAGGACGCAGTATTTT; J gene: TRBJ2-3; D gene: -; clone size: many; V gene: TRBV11-1
CDR3 protein: CASSFRRESGQPQHF; CDR3 DNA: TGTGCCAGCAGTTTCAGGAGGGAGTCGGGGCAGCCCCAGCATTTT; J gene: TRBJ1-5; D gene: -; clone size: -; V gene: TRBV12-3/TRBV12-4
CDR3 protein: CSVGGGPNEQFF; CDR3 DNA: TGCAGCGTGGGAGGAGGGCCTAATGAGCAGTTCTTC; J gene: TRBJ2-1; D gene: -; clone size: few; V gene: TRBV29-1
CDR3 protein: CASSFLRENTGELFF; CDR3 DNA: TGTGCCAGCAGCTTTTTGCGGGAGAACACCGGGGAGCTGTTTTTT; J gene: TRBJ2-2; D gene: -; clone size: -; V gene: TRBV7-3
CDR3 protein: CASSALAGGDNEQFF; CDR3 DNA: TGCGCCAGCAGCGCTCTAGCGGGAGGTGACAATGAGCAGTTCTTC; J gene: TRBJ2-1; D gene: TRBD2; clone size: -; V gene: TRBV5-1
CDR3 protein: CASSLEGNPNQPQHF; CDR3 DNA: TGCGCCAGCAGCTTGGAGGGGAATCCTAATCAGCCCCAGCATTTT; J gene: TRBJ1-5; D gene: -; clone size: few; V gene: TRBV5-1
CDR3 protein: CASSQGGRASSYNEQFF; CDR3 DNA: TGTGCCAGCAGCCAAGGCGGGAGGGCTAGCTCCTACAATGAGCAGTTCTTC; J gene: TRBJ2-1; D gene: TRBD2; clone size: few; V gene: TRBV7-4
CDR3 protein: CASSLGQGASYEQYF; CDR3 DNA: TGTGCCAGCAGTCTAGGACAGGGGGCCTCCTACGAGCAGTACTTC; J gene: TRBJ2-7; D gene: TRBD1; clone size: few; V gene: TRBV6-5
CDR3 protein: CASRVDARDLTLFYNEQFF; CDR3 DNA: TGCGCCAGCAGAGTGGACGCCCGGGACTTGACCCTCTTTTACAATGAGCAGTTCTTC; J gene: TRBJ2-1; D gene: -; clone size: many; V gene: TRBV10-2
CDR3 protein: CASSHRGYTGELFF; CDR3 DNA: TGTGCCAGCAGTCACAGGGGTTACACCGGGGAGCTGTTTTTT; J gene: TRBJ2-2; D gene: TRBD1; clone size: few; V gene: TRBV27
CDR3 protein: CASSDGGSLYEQYF; CDR3 DNA: TGTGCCAGCAGCGACGGGGGATCCCTCTACGAGCAGTACTTC; J gene: TRBJ2-7; D gene: -; clone size: once; V gene: TRBV9
CDR3 protein: CASSPWASGGDEQFF; CDR3 DNA: TGTGCCAGCTCACCATGGGCTAGCGGGGGAGATGAGCAGTTCTTC; J gene: TRBJ2-1; D gene: TRBD2; clone size: many; V gene: TRBV18
CDR3 protein: CASSVRPAGAGGGELFF; CDR3 DNA: TGCGCCAGCAGCGTTCGCCCAGCGGGAGCCGGCGGCGGGGAGCTGTTTTTT; J gene: TRBJ2-2; D gene: TRBD2; clone size: -; V gene: TRBV5-1
CDR3 protein: CASSFLRIETQYF; CDR3 DNA: TGTGCCAGCAGCTTCCTCCGGATAGAGACCCAGTACTTC; J gene: TRBJ2-5; D gene: -; clone size: many; V gene: TRBV12-3/TRBV12-4
CDR3 protein: CATRTGENTEAFF; CDR3 DNA: TGTGCCACTCGGACAGGGGAGAACACTGAAGCTTTCTTT; J gene: TRBJ1-1; D gene: TRBD1; clone size: -; V gene: TRBV10-3
CDR3 protein: CSAGLGTSGYNEQFF; CDR3 DNA: TGCAGTGCTGGGCTCGGGACTAGCGGGTACAATGAGCAGTTCTTC; J gene: TRBJ2-1; D gene: TRBD2; clone size: many; V gene: TRBV20-1
CDR3 protein: CASSLAATIRGSNQPQHF; CDR3 DNA: TGTGCCAGCAGTTTAGCGGCTACCATAAGAGGGAGCAATCAGCCCCAGCATTTT; J gene: TRBJ1-5; D gene: -; clone size: few; V gene: TRBV12-3/TRBV12-4
CDR3 protein: CASSLVTGTSGRSGNTGELFF; CDR3 DNA: TGCGCCAGCAGCTTGGTCACAGGGACTAGCGGGAGATCCGGTAACACCGGGGAGCTGTTTTTT; J gene: TRBJ2-2; D gene: TRBD2; clone size: -; V gene: TRBV5-1
CDR3 protein: CASSIRWGAETQYF; CDR3 DNA: TGTGCCAGTAGTATTCGATGGGGGGCCGAGACCCAGTACTTC; J gene: TRBJ2-5; D gene: -; clone size: -; V gene: TRBV19